The 5 T cell receptor beta chains below all came from one sample that was sequenced in a study of CD8 T cells in Susac syndrome. When the RNA was reverse transcribed, random hexamers were used with an input of about 0.5 to 1 ug. TCRdb re-called the immunoSEQ multiplex PCR reads through MiXCR, storing one row per CDR3 protein. The sample consists of approximately 220,000 distinct CDR3 sequences, approximately 95% of them appearing once. The sequencing sample was made of CD4+ T cells from PBMCs. The receptors shown here come from a human donor with multiple sclerosis.

This rearrangement joins TRBV10-3 to TRBJ2-7; 8 positions match TRBD1. Germline loops: CDR1 ENHRY, CDR2 SYGVKD. The length of the CDR3 is 14 residues. V lost 7 bases and J lost 3; bases outside the gene matches: 8. The CDR3 region is CAINQGAAVYEQYF. CDR3 nucleotide sequence: TGTGCCATCAACCAGGGGGCCGCCGTCTACGAGCAGTACTTC.

The V and J genes are TRBV20-1 and TRBJ2-1; D gene uncertain. From germline, CDR1 is DFQATT and CDR2 SNEGSKA (reference sequence). Trimming stripped 3 bases from V and 14 bases from J, with 14 bases between. The CDR3 extends over 11 amino acids. Here the CDR3 DNA reads TGCAGTGCTAGGTCCGGGTCTTTTAAGTTCTTC. Residues: CSARSGSFKFF.

The chain employs TRBV14 and TRBJ2-5, with D tentatively TRBD1 (6 bases). V was trimmed by 1 base and J by 7 bases, leaving 13 bases between them. Germline V CDR1 and CDR2: SGHDN, FVKESK. There are 14 residues in the CDR3. The CDR3 loop is CASSQAAGAGTQYF. The CDR3 coding sequence is TGTGCCAGCAGCCAAGCGGCAGGGGCGGGGACCCAGTACTTC. Combining the CDR3 with reference TRBV14 and TRBJ2-5 gives the whole variable domain EAGVTQFPSHSVIEKGQTVTLRCDPISGHDNLYWYRRVMGKEIKFLLHFVKESKQDESGMPNNRFLAERTGGTYSTLKVQPAELEDSGVYFCASSQAAGAGTQYFGPGTRLLVL.

The chain is built from TRBV18 and TRBJ1-1; D remains ambiguous. Trimming cost V 4 bases and J 4 bases, with 10 bases left between them. Germline lookup yields CDR1 KGHSH and CDR2 LQKENI. The CDR3 consists of 13 residues. CDR3 DNA sequence: TGTGCCAGCTCACAAGTACAACTCACTGAAGCTTTCTTT. Translating gives CASSQVQLTEAFF.

This rearrangement joins TRBV19 to TRBJ1-5; no clear D gene. V dropped 6 bases and J dropped 5 bases, with 11 bases sitting between them. This CDR3 is built from 13 residues. Germline assignment: CDR1 LNHDA and CDR2 SQIVND (reference sequence). The CDR3 loop is CASRRVRDQPQHF. The CDR3 bases are TGTGCCAGTAGACGCGTCAGAGATCAGCCCCAGCATTTT.